These 16 T cell receptor beta chains share one sample of origin, sequenced in a study of OX40 agonist ivuxolimab in advanced cancers. The assay was immunoSEQ multiplex PCR, and TCRdb's table has in-frame clones only and misses some. The data show fewer than 95,000 clones, about 82% seen once. The sample consisted of CD4+ or CD8+ T cells sorted from blood, taken in a trial of the OX40 agonist ivuxolimab. These receptors all stem from an adult with an advanced solid tumor such as melanoma, head and neck, liver or kidney cancer.

The chain recombines TRBV4-1 with TRBJ2-3, with a tentative D call TRBD2 (6 bases). Trimming stripped 1 base from V and 0 bases from J, with 17 bases between. Germline V gene lookup returns CDR1 MGHRA and CDR2 YSYEKL. CDR3 length equals 18 residues. CDR3 in amino acids: CASSQGDGTGTSTDTQYF. The DNA of the CDR3 is TGCGCCAGCAGCCAAGGGGATGGGACTGGGACTAGCACAGATACGCAGTATTTT.

This clone was seen a handful of times. The chain recombines TRBV2 with TRBJ1-2; 11 nucleotides match TRBD1. The germline V gene has CDR1 SNHLY and CDR2 FYNNEI. The length of the CDR3 is 14 residues. After removal of 5 bases from V and 8 bases from J, the junction contained 7 bases not matched to a gene. The CDR3 loop reads CASSRDRGKEGYTF. The CDR3 DNA follows: TGTGCCAGCAGTCGGGACAGGGGGAAGGAGGGCTACACCTTC.

This clone has just a few counts. V gene TRBV18 combines with J gene TRBJ2-3, with D perhaps assigned TRBD1 or TRBD2 (5 bases each). CDR3 length: 15 amino acids. Germline CDR1 is KGHSH and CDR2 is LQKENI. The V end was cut by 6 bases, the J end by 3 bases, with 16 bases between. The CDR3 DNA reads as TGTGCCAGCTCCTCGGACATGCGAGGGACAGATACGCAGTATTTT. It encodes CASSSDMRGTDTQYF.

This chain's CDR3 is CASSLSRTSGGARDEQYF. The CDR3, as DNA: TGTGCCAGCAGCTTAAGTAGGACTAGCGGGGGGGCCAGGGACGAGCAGTACTTC. The chain recombines TRBV7-2 with TRBJ2-7; 15 bases match TRBD2. J gave up 5 bases and V 2 bases, and 10 bases lay outside the gene matches. The CDR3 totals 18 residues. CDR1 is SGHTA, CDR2 FQGNSA, per germline.

This chain uses TRBV19 with TRBJ2-1; weak D call: TRBD2 (7 bases). Per germline, CDR1 LNHDA and CDR2 SQIVND (reference sequence). Trimming pared 6 bases from V and 8 bases from J, leaving 17 bases between. The CDR3 spans 14 residues. The CDR3: CASRFGGGAYEQFF. Written as DNA, the CDR3 is TGTGCCAGTAGGTTTGGTGGGGGGGCATATGAGCAGTTCTTC. Supplemented by reference TRBV19 and TRBJ2-1, the full variable domain reads DGGITQSPKYLFRKEGQNVTLSCEQNLNHDAMYWYRQDPGQGLRLIYYSQIVNDFQKGDIAEGYSVSREKKESFPLTVTSAQKNPTAFYLCASRFGGGAYEQFFGPGTRLTVL.

Worth noting for this clone: The junction differs from germline at one of its ends, possibly a read error. V gene TRBV7-7 combines with J gene TRBJ2-7; the D gene is possibly TRBD1 (5 bases). Germline loops: CDR1 SSHAT, CDR2 FNYEAQ (reference sequence). The CDR3 covers 14 residues. CDR3 region: CASSLSLQDYEQYF. In DNA form, the CDR3 reads TGTGCTAGCAGCTTATCCTTACAGGACTACGAGCAGTACTTC.

The chain combines TRBV18 with TRBJ2-1; 7 nucleotides align to TRBD2. The CDR3 is 14 amino acids. V lost 3 bases and J lost 2; bases outside the gene matches: 1. Looked up from germline, CDR1 is KGHSH and CDR2 is LQKENI. The CDR3 DNA follows: TGTGCCAGCTCACCCGGGACTACCTACAATGAGCAGTTCTTC. Protein: CASSPGTTYNEQFF.

The chain couples TRBV6-1 to TRBJ2-7; 8 bases are shared with TRBD1. V lost 6 bases to trimming and J lost 3 bases; unmatched junction nucleotides: 10. Germline CDR1 and CDR2: MNHNS and SASEGT. The length of the CDR3 is 15 residues. The CDR3 bases are TGTGCCAGCAGGGTGGGACAGGAGAGAGGCTACGAGCAGTACTTC. Translation: CASRVGQERGYEQYF.

The chain joins TRBV18 to TRBJ1-6; 9 nucleotides align to TRBD1. The CDR3 totals 17 residues. Germline assignment: CDR1 KGHSH and CDR2 LQKENI. J lost 0 bases, V lost 5 bases, and 5 bases had no gene match. This chain's CDR3 is CASSAGQGNSYNSPLHF. The CDR3 nucleotides read TGTGCCAGCTCAGCTGGACAGGGGAACTCCTATAATTCACCCCTCCACTTT.

The chain has TRBV7-2 and TRBJ1-5; no definite D call. Germline assignment: CDR1 SGHTA and CDR2 FQGNSA. The CDR3 has 14 amino acids. Trimming took 3 bases from V and 5 from J, leaving 11 bases between them. The CDR3 reads CASSFGERHQPQHF. The DNA for the CDR3 is TGTGCCAGCAGCTTTGGAGAGCGGCATCAGCCCCAGCATTTT. Based on the CDR3 plus reference TRBV7-2 and TRBJ1-5, the full variable domain is GAGVSQSPSNKVTEKGKDVELRCDPISGHTALYWYRQSLGQGLEFLIYFQGNSAPDKSGLPSDRFSAERTGGSVSTLTIQRTQQEDSAVYLCASSFGERHQPQHFGDGTRLSIL.

A few counts support this clone. The chain links TRBV4-2 to TRBJ2-1; 10 bases line up with TRBD2. The CDR3 is 15 amino acids. With 1 base clipped from V and 9 bases from J, the junction kept 6 bases outside the gene matches. Germline CDR1 and CDR2: LGHNA and YNFKEQ. The DNA of the CDR3 is TGTGCCAGCAGCCAAGGGAGCGGGGGGGACGGTGAGCAGTTCTTC. It specifies CASSQGSGGDGEQFF.

The DNA of the CDR3 is TGTGCCAGCAGTTACTCGGGGGACATTAACTATGGCTACACCTTC. It codes for CASSYSGDINYGYTF. V and J are TRBV6-5 and TRBJ1-2; a weak D match, TRBD1 (6 bases). From germline, CDR1 is MNHEY and CDR2 SVGAGI. This CDR3 comprises 15 residues. Trimming left V 0 bases short and J 1 base short, with 9 bases between.

This sequence joins TRBV30 and TRBJ2-2; a weak D match, TRBD2 (6 bases). V dropped 0 bases and J dropped 3 bases, with 14 bases sitting between them. This CDR3 contains 16 residues. The germline V gene has CDR1 GTSNPN and CDR2 SVGIG (reference sequence). The CDR3, as DNA: TGTGCCTGGAGTGTCCCTCTAGCGTGGGACACCGGGGAGCTGTTTTTT. It is translated as CAWSVPLAWDTGELFF.

The gene calls are TRBV9 and TRBJ1-3, with 7 positions matching TRBD1. The CDR3 is 15 residues long. The ends lost 0 bases at V and 7 bases at J; junction bases unmatched: 7. In germline, CDR1 is SGDLS, CDR2 YYNGEE. The CDR3 spells CASSVGVGGDNTIYF. CDR3 DNA sequence: TGTGCCAGCAGCGTAGGGGTAGGGGGCGATAACACCATATATTTT.

The genes are TRBV4-3 and TRBJ2-1; the match to TRBD1 covers 8 bases. V gave up 3 bases and J gave up 10 bases; unmatched junction bases: 11. CDR3 length: 15 amino acids. The germline V gene has CDR1 LGHNA and CDR2 YSLEER. As DNA, the CDR3 is TGCGCCAGCAGCCACCGGGACAGGCGTCCAGGAGAGCAGTTCTTC. This sequence encodes CASSHRDRRPGEQFF.

The genes are TRBV9 and TRBJ2-3; no firm D call. Per germline, CDR1 SGDLS and CDR2 YYNGEE. The CDR3 totals 12 residues. V dropped 4 bases and J dropped 6 bases, with 9 bases sitting between them. As DNA, the CDR3 is TGTGCCAGCAGCCCCATGGCGGATACGCAGTATTTT. As protein: CASSPMADTQYF.